The 20 T cell receptor beta chains in this list originate from one sample, sequenced in a study of blood T cell repertoires in COVID-19. Some clones are missing from TCRdb's copy, which holds only in-frame ones; the method was immunoSEQ multiplex PCR. The table lists roughly 29,000 clones, 85% to 95% of them singletons. Sequenced input: peripheral blood. Every receptor here comes from a woman aged 65 to 85 with COVID-19, enrolled during active disease.

V is TRBV29-1 and J is TRBJ2-7, with TRBD2 matching over 10 bases. The CDR3 consists of 13 residues. Germline V gene lookup returns CDR1 SQVTM and CDR2 ANQGSEA. V lost 4 bases to trimming and J lost 1 base; unmatched junction nucleotides: 1. This chain's CDR3 is CSVATSGSYEQYF. Here the CDR3 DNA reads TGCAGCGTTGCGACTAGCGGGTCCTACGAGCAGTACTTC.

The chain employs TRBV7-2 and TRBJ2-7; 7 positions agree with TRBD1. V lost 1 base, J lost 7 bases, and 13 bases stayed unmatched. The CDR3 has 16 amino acids. Per germline, CDR1 SGHTA and CDR2 FQGNSA. The CDR3 region is CASSLGPLTGAGEQYF. The DNA of the CDR3 is TGTGCCAGCAGCTTAGGACCCCTTACAGGGGCCGGGGAGCAGTACTTC. The whole variable domain, remainder taken from reference TRBV7-2 and TRBJ2-7, is GAGVSQSPSNKVTEKGKDVELRCDPISGHTALYWYRQSLGQGLEFLIYFQGNSAPDKSGLPSDRFSAERTGGSVSTLTIQRTQQEDSAVYLCASSLGPLTGAGEQYFGPGTRLTVT.

The rearrangement links TRBV12-5 to TRBJ1-2, with 10 nucleotides matching TRBD1. The CDR3 spans 17 residues. CDR1 is LGHNT and CDR2 is FRNRAP in the germline V gene. The ends lost 0 bases at V and 4 bases at J; junction bases unmatched: 8. The CDR3 DNA follows: TGTGCTAGTGGTTTGGTTCGACAGGGGGCAAATCTCTATGGCTACACCTTC. Translated: CASGLVRQGANLYGYTF.

The V gene is TRBV4-1, the J gene TRBJ1-4, with TRBD1 as a possible D gene (6 bases). V dropped 1 base and J dropped 0 bases, with 18 bases sitting between them. The CDR3 is 19 amino acids. Germline CDR1 MGHRA, CDR2 YSYEKL. Here the CDR3 DNA reads TGCGCCAGCAGCCAAGGGACAGCCGAACTTATAGCAACTAATGAAAAACTGTTTTTT. The encoded protein is CASSQGTAELIATNEKLFF.

This chain joins TRBV5-4 and TRBJ2-3; possible D gene TRBD2, 7 bases. The germline V gene encodes CDR1 SGHNT and CDR2 YYREEE (reference sequence). V was pared by 4 bases and J by 2 bases, with 17 bases between. CDR3 length equals 16 residues. The CDR3 DNA follows: TGTGCCAGCAGCCCCGGGGGGCAGGGAGACACAGATACGCAGTATTTT. Translated, it gives CASSPGGQGDTDTQYF. The full variable domain, its missing parts supplied by reference TRBV5-4 and TRBJ2-3, is ETGVTQSPTHLIKTRGQQVTLRCSSQSGHNTVSWYQQALGQGPQFIFQYYREEENGRGNFPPRFSGLQFPNYSSELNVNALELDDSALYLCASSPGGQGDTDTQYFGPGTRLTVL.

This chain uses TRBV15 with TRBJ1-3; D is perhaps TRBD1 (6 bases). The CDR3 length is 15 residues. The V gene's germline CDR1 is LNHNV and CDR2 YYDKDF (reference sequence). Deletions cut 0 bases from V and 4 bases from J, with 10 bases between. The CDR3: CATSRDRGAGNTIYF. The CDR3 DNA reads TGTGCCACCAGCAGAGACAGGGGAGCCGGAAACACCATATATTTT.

This chain links TRBV7-2 with TRBJ2-1; possibly TRBD1 for D (6 bases). V lost 4 bases and J 0 bases, leaving 16 bases between the germline ends. The V gene's germline CDR1 is SGHTA and CDR2 FQGNSA. The CDR3 sequence is 17 residues long. This chain's CDR3 is CASSSTRDTYSYNEQFF. DNA for the CDR3: TGTGCCAGCAGCTCCACCCGGGACACCTACTCCTACAATGAGCAGTTCTTC.

This clone was observed a handful of times. V gene TRBV5-1 combines with J gene TRBJ2-7, with 13 bases that match TRBD2. This CDR3 region has 15 residues. Germline V lookup: CDR1 SGHRS, CDR2 YFSETQ. The junction had 4 bases not matched to a gene; V was cut back by 4 bases and J by 3 bases. The CDR3 is CASSPGLAGYYEQYF. CDR3 bases: TGCGCCAGCAGCCCGGGACTAGCGGGATACTACGAGCAGTACTTC.

V usage is TRBV6-5 and J usage is TRBJ1-1, with D maybe TRBD1 (5 bases). The ends were cut back, 5 bases at V and 8 bases at J, with 15 bases in the middle. The CDR3 sequence is 13 residues long. Germline-derived CDR1 and CDR2 are MNHEY and SVGAGI. The CDR3 region has the DNA TGTGCCAGCAGTCCACCGGGACTATTCGAAGCTTTCTTT. Protein sequence: CASSPPGLFEAFF.

This clone came up once. The chain is built from TRBV25-1 and TRBJ1-5, with 8 bases matching TRBD1. CDR1 and CDR2 from the germline V gene are MGHDK and SYGVNS. Trimming at V came to 6 bases and at J to 2 bases, leaving 6 bases not matched to a gene. This CDR3 contains 15 residues. Here the CDR3 reads CASSSTGQGNQPQHF. CDR3 in DNA: TGTGCCAGCAGCTCCACGGGACAGGGCAATCAGCCCCAGCATTTT.

The chain recombines TRBV6-5 with TRBJ2-1, with 14 nucleotides matching TRBD2. Germline V gives CDR1 MNHEY, CDR2 SVGAGI. The CDR3 is made up of 15 amino acids. J lost 8 bases, V lost 6 bases, and 6 bases had no gene match. This CDR3 reads CASSLGLAGEDEQFF. CDR3 DNA sequence: TGTGCCAGCAGCCTGGGACTAGCGGGAGAAGATGAGCAGTTCTTC.

The chain is built from TRBV9 and TRBJ1-3, with D possibly being TRBD1 (6 bases). CDR1 is SGDLS, CDR2 YYNGEE, per germline. Between the trimmed V and J ends, which lost 4 bases and 4 bases, there was a span of 12 bases. This CDR3 has 14 residues. CDR3 sequence: CASSPNTGGNTIYF. The CDR3 DNA reads TGTGCCAGCAGCCCAAATACAGGGGGAAACACCATATATTTT. Filled out from reference TRBV9 and TRBJ1-3, the complete variable domain reads DSGVTQTPKHLITATGQRVTLRCSPRSGDLSVYWYQQSLDQGLQFLIQYYNGEERAKGNILERFSAQQFPDLHSELNLSSLELGDSALYFCASSPNTGGNTIYFGEGSWLTVV.

The chain couples TRBV15 to TRBJ2-3; no firm D call. Trimming cost V 3 bases and J 6 bases, with 10 bases left between them. The germline CDR1 and CDR2 sequences are LNHNV and YYDKDF (reference sequence). The CDR3 extends over 13 amino acids. The CDR3 here is CATSSDFGDTQYF. The CDR3 coding sequence is TGTGCCACCAGCAGCGACTTTGGCGATACGCAGTATTTT.

The rearrangement uses TRBV14 and TRBJ1-6, with D tentatively TRBD1 (6 bases). The CDR3 spans 15 residues. Between the trimmed V and J ends, which lost 3 bases and 5 bases, there was a span of 11 bases. Germline V gene data show CDR1 as SGHDN and CDR2 as FVKESK. The DNA for the CDR3 is TGTGCCAGCAGCCAGGGACATAGTGATAATTCACCCCTCCACTTT. This gives the protein CASSQGHSDNSPLHF.

The gene calls are TRBV19 and TRBJ2-7; possibly TRBD1 for D (8 bases). V lost 1 base to trimming and J lost 5 bases, with 12 bases between them. Germline V gene sequence: CDR1 LNHDA, CDR2 SQIVND (reference sequence). The CDR3 is made up of 14 amino acids. CDR3 protein: CASSIGTGTNEQYF. CDR3 nucleotide sequence: TGTGCCAGTAGTATAGGGACAGGGACTAACGAGCAGTACTTC.

J is TRBJ1-1 and V is TRBV5-4; D remains unclear. V dropped 4 bases and J dropped 2 bases, with 9 bases sitting between them. Germline assignment: CDR1 SGHNT and CDR2 YYREEE (reference sequence). CDR3 length equals 13 residues. The CDR3 coding sequence is TGTGCCAGCAGCGCGGACTACAACACTGAAGCTTTCTTT. Its protein is CASSADYNTEAFF.

The V gene is TRBV11-2, the J gene TRBJ2-3; 11 nucleotides align to TRBD2. In germline, CDR1 is SGHAT, CDR2 FQNNGV. Trimming at V came to 0 bases and at J to 4 bases, leaving 3 bases not matched to a gene. The CDR3 is 16 residues long. The CDR3 coding sequence is TGTGCCAGCAGCTTAGATAGGACTAGCGGGTCAGATACGCAGTATTTT. It translates to CASSLDRTSGSDTQYF.

This chain links TRBV2 with TRBJ2-1, with 9 bases that match TRBD2. V dropped 2 bases and J dropped 8; count of bases not matched to a gene: 10. CDR3 length: 16 residues. Germline V gives CDR1 SNHLY, CDR2 FYNNEI. In nucleotides, the CDR3 is TGTGCCAGCAGTGAAACACGCGGGACTAGCCTGCATGAGCAGTTCTTC. It encodes CASSETRGTSLHEQFF.

The chain combines TRBV5-1 with TRBJ2-1; 8 nucleotides agree with TRBD2. CDR1 and CDR2 (germline): SGHRS, YFSETQ. V shed 3 bases, J shed 7 bases, and the junction held 9 bases outside the gene matches. The CDR3 sequence is 15 residues long. CDR3 bases: TGCGCCAGCAGCTGGACTAGCTCGCCGTCTAATGAGCAGTTCTTC. Translating gives CASSWTSSPSNEQFF.

Note on this clone: A read error may produce the germline difference seen at one junction end. This chain links TRBV12-3 or TRBV12-4 with TRBJ1-1; perhaps TRBD1 as D (5 bases). This CDR3 region has 13 residues. For the CDR3, the DNA is TGTGCCAGCAGTTTCGGGGGGAACGCTGAAGCTTTCTTT. It specifies CASSFGGNAEAFF.